This is a list of T cell receptor beta chains from one sample in a study of metastatic and nonmetastatic thyroid tumors. TCRdb ran MiXCR on the PCR reads. This repertoire shows roughly 18,000 clones, 30% to 35% found once; its top ten account for over 15%. Sequencing was carried out using tumor tissue. All receptors derive from a female donor with papillary thyroid cancer or a benign thyroid nodule (not recorded which). Some clones in this sample may be carry-over from other donors' samples. CDR3s include the opening cysteine and the closing phenylalanine or tryptophan. A D gene is named only where the DNA matches it firmly. Expanded clones are given a class, and other clones once, few, many or no size at all.

TRBD1 | NA | TRBJ2-7 | TRBV3-1 | CASSQGIQGVYEQYF | TGTGCCAGCAGCCAAGGGATCCAGGGGGTTTACGAGCAGTACTTC
TRBD1 | NA | TRBJ1-5 | TRBV5-1 | CASSLEGQGRQPQHF | TGCGCCAGCAGCTTGGAAGGACAGGGCCGGCAGCCCCAGCATTTT
NA | NA | TRBJ1-1 | TRBV20-1 | CSARIGLSTEAFF | TGCAGTGCTAGAATAGGGTTGAGCACTGAAGCTTTCTTT
TRBD1 | few | TRBJ1-5 | TRBV19 | CASGDRTNQPQHF | TGTGCCAGTGGGGACAGGACCAATCAGCCCCAGCATTTT
TRBD1 | few | TRBJ2-3 | TRBV6-1 | CASSRVQGADTQYF | TGTGCCAGCAGCCGAGTACAGGGGGCAGATACGCAGTATTTT
NA | many | TRBJ1-5 | TRBV6-6 | CASSYSTRQSNQPQHF | TGTGCCAGCAGTTACTCCACTCGACAGAGCAATCAGCCCCAGCATTTT
TRBD1 | medium-sized | TRBJ2-1 | TRBV24-1 | CATGTGAYNEQFF | TGTGCCACCGGGACAGGGGCCTACAATGAGCAGTTCTTC
NA | once | TRBJ1-5 | TRBV20-1 | CSARDLVGQPQHF | TGCAGTGCTAGAGATCTGGTCGGTCAGCCCCAGCATTTT
NA | many | TRBJ1-6 | TRBV7-9 | CASSLDRAHSPLHF | TGTGCCAGCAGCTTAGACAGGGCGCATTCACCCCTCCACTTT
TRBD1 | NA | TRBJ1-1 | TRBV27 | CASSRTGLNTEAFF | TGTGCCAGCAGTCGGACAGGCTTGAACACTGAAGCTTTCTTT
NA | many | TRBJ1-1 | TRBV20-1 | CSASWGGSNTGNTEAFF | TGCAGTGCTAGTTGGGGAGGTAGCAATACGGGGAACACTGAAGCTTTCTTT
TRBD1 | NA | TRBJ2-7 | TRBV6-2/TRBV6-3 | CASKDLTGGGYLREYGQDF | TGTGCCAGCAAAGATCTGACAGGGGGAGGTTACCTACGAGAATACGGGCAGGACTTC
NA | medium-sized | TRBJ1-2 | TRBV16 | CASSQRPESNYGYTF | TGTGCCAGCAGCCAAAGGCCCGAATCTAACTATGGCTACACCTTC
NA | NA | TRBJ2-1 | TRBV27 | CASTHYNEQFF | TGTGCCAGCACTCACTACAATGAGCAGTTCTTC
NA | medium-sized | TRBJ1-5 | TRBV19 | CASSIPRQINSNQPQHF | TGTGCCAGTAGTATCCCCAGACAGATAAATAGCAATCAGCCCCAGCATTTT
NA | many | TRBJ2-7 | TRBV7-9 | CASSLAGAYEQYF | TGTGCCAGCAGCTTAGCTGGCGCCTACGAGCAGTACTTC
TRBD1 | few | TRBJ1-5 | TRBV6-5 | CASSYTGQPNQPQHF | TGTGCCAGCAGTTACACGGGACAGCCCAATCAGCCCCAGCATTTT
TRBD2 | NA | TRBJ2-7 | TRBV28 | CASRGLAGGPYEQYF | TGTGCCAGCAGGGGACTAGCGGGAGGACCCTACGAGCAGTACTTC
NA | medium-sized | TRBJ2-7 | TRBV11-2 | CASSSYPITYEQYF | TGTGCCAGCAGCTCTTATCCCATTACCTACGAGCAGTACTTC
TRBD2 | NA | TRBJ2-7 | TRBV4-1 | CASIQAPRSLAGVFEQYF | TGCGCCAGCATCCAAGCTCCAAGGTCTCTAGCGGGAGTTTTCGAGCAATACTTC
TRBD1 | medium-sized | TRBJ1-2 | TRBV30 | CAWSHRTGATNYGYTF | TGTGCCTGGAGTCACCGGACAGGGGCCACTAACTATGGCTACACCTTC
TRBD2 | many | TRBJ2-1 | TRBV20-1 | CSAREGTSGSAGEQFF | TGCAGTGCTAGAGAGGGGACTAGCGGGAGCGCCGGTGAGCAGTTCTTC
NA | few | TRBJ2-1 | TRBV27 | CASSLASYNEQFF | TGTGCCAGCAGTTTAGCCTCCTACAATGAGCAGTTCTTC
NA | few | TRBJ1-5 | TRBV6-1 | CASSEMRGPVQPQHF | TGTGCCAGCAGTGAAATGCGGGGGCCGGTTCAGCCCCAGCATTTT
NA | NA | TRBJ2-7 | TRBV6-2/TRBV6-3 | CASSYSRTGGQGFSSYEQYF | TGTGCCAGCAGTTACTCGAGAACAGGCGGGCAGGGATTTAGCTCCTACGAGCAGTACTTC
NA | few | TRBJ2-2 | TRBV10-2 | CASSGLNTGELFF | TGCGCCAGCAGCGGGCTGAACACCGGGGAGCTGTTTTTT
NA | few | TRBJ2-3 | TRBV6-1 | CASSRQEPTDTQYF | TGTGCCAGCAGTAGACAGGAGCCCACAGATACGCAGTATTTT
TRBD1 | many | TRBJ1-4 | TRBV7-9 | CASSEAGGGNEKLFF | TGTGCCAGCAGCGAGGCAGGGGGCGGTAATGAAAAACTGTTTTTT